Detailed here is one TCR beta chain. In this sample, this clonotype turned up a few times. Its antigen specificity is not known. No quality values exist for individual bases; no much larger clone is one base distant. The cysteine opens and the phenylalanine closes a CDR3 of 14 amino acids. Only CDR3 DNA remains: 42 bases, in frame from the first base. As encoded in the germline V gene (reference sequence), CDR1 is LGHDT while CDR2 is YNNKEL. From V the trimming removes 0 bases and from J it removes 4 bases, while the gene matches leave 2 bases of the junction unaccounted for. The library relied on 5' RACE. The sequencer listed for this sample is Illumina HiSeq 2500. The second PCR ran for about 6 to 11 cycles and used a J-beta primer mix along with a sample-barcoded 5' primer. Each TCR beta cDNA molecule received a unique molecular identifier from a template-switch 5' adaptor carrying 12 random nucleotides. Each sample yielded at least 2.5 million CDR3-containing paired-end reads. All of the RNA was converted into first-strand cDNA using the Mint cDNA synthesis kit, with a TRBC-specific oligonucleotide serving as the primer. All cDNA was treated with uracil-DNA glycosylase and then went through a first 18-cycle PCR with the universal primers M1SS and BC2_uni_R. Under the source paper's analysis protocol: For normalization, 1 million high-quality reads were randomly selected from each sample, with every read carrying a distinct molecular identifier. Reads with shared molecular identifiers were discarded instead of being binned into consensus sequences. MiTCR, set to a Q25 quality threshold and the strictest error-elimination algorithm, was used for CDR3 identification, clonotype clustering and error correction. A nonparametric unseen species model using Euler transformation provided a lower-bound estimate of total TCR beta diversity. Through fastp at Q25 and MiXCR, TCRdb rebuilt clones from the public reads, retaining in-frame beta chains. Entries are consolidated by CDR3 protein sequence, retaining the most common genes and DNA. The V and J calls were determined by TCRdb, not by the authors. The sample table shows hundreds of thousands of distinct CDR3 sequences, and 46% are seen once. Less than 20% of the sample belongs to the ten largest clones.

These data originate in a study of blood T cells in healthy people across ages (dated by TCRdb to about 2015). In the study overall: In model experiments, roughly one uniquely barcoded TCR beta cDNA molecule per two T cells was captured by template switching. Using deep sequencing normalized with unique cDNA molecular identifiers, the study measured how TCR beta repertoire diversity changes with age. The donors were divided into four age groups: young (average around 15 years), middle-aged (around 41), aged (around 59) and long-lived (around 80). To avoid experimental bias, donors of different ages were distributed randomly across sequencing lanes. The study analyzed two additional independent replicas of 1 million unique cDNA reads from the same blood draw for two donors, one aged 18 to 30 and one aged 80 or older.

Donors were under 40 systemically healthy Caucasian individuals from Russia aged roughly 6 to 100 years. Approximately 9.3 milliliters of peripheral blood were drawn from each donor into EDTA-treated Vacutainer tubes. Ficoll-Paque density-gradient centrifugation was used to isolate PBMCs, with at least 7 million obtained per sample. Total RNA was extracted from PBMCs with Trizol reagent, with at least 5 micrograms obtained per sample. Naive CD45RAhigh/CD27high T cell percentages were measured by flow cytometry on a PBMC aliquot from every donor. Study-level results and caveats: Conclusive comparison of naive and antigen-experienced compartments was prevented by the profiling of bulk unsorted PBMCs. Donor CMV infection status was unknown, potentially confounding age-related changes in expanded clonotypes. Compared with the aged group, the long-lived group had more naive CD4+ T cells, fewer expanded clones and increased TCR diversity, suggesting age selection. As age increased, observed TCR beta diversity per million T cells dropped in a roughly linear way, and a significant reduction was already evident by age around 41. Estimates of total diversity based on one million sequenced T cells were regarded as lower bounds and as underestimates. A strong correlation was found between observed TCR beta diversity and the percentage of naive T cells measured by flow cytometry.

The TCR was taken from a man aged 80 or over in good health. The rearrangement combines TRBV3-1 with TRBJ2-5; TRBD2 agrees with 7 junctional bases. Sequenced input: blood. This receptor has the CDR3 CASSQESGGETQYF. The nucleotide sequence reads as follows: TGTGCCAGCAGCCAAGAATCGGGAGGAGAGACCCAGTACTTC.